The TCR beta chain under discussion was sequenced for a study of blood T cell repertoires in COVID-19. Study information: Recovery meant two consecutive negative NP/OP PCR tests, professional clearance, or resolved symptoms. PBMCs, B-cell-depleted T cells, or T cells provided the cDNA or gDNA that made up the material.

This table comes from immunoSEQ multiplex PCR, and its TCRdb copy is limited to in-frame clones, with some not included. The data show under 200,000 clones, with approximately 86% seen just once and 20% to 25% held by the top ten. Each participant's cohort was designated according to participant-reported clinical history. The CDR3 contains 16 residues. Trimming took 0 bases from V and 7 from J; bases not matched to a gene: 7. Germline CDR1 and CDR2: LNHNV and YYDKDF (reference sequence). J is TRBJ2-4 and V is TRBV15, with 9 nucleotides matching TRBD1. The clonotype was recovered from a woman between 40 and 50 years old in a cohort exposed to, infected with or recovered from COVID-19 (not recorded which). The sample was PBMCs or T cells enriched from blood (not recorded which). DNA for the CDR3: TGTGCCACCAGCAGAGATCGAGGGACAGGGATTAACATTCAGTACTTC. This sequence encodes CATSRDRGTGINIQYF.